Given below is one T cell receptor beta chain in context. The sample belongs to a study of blood T cell repertoires in COVID-19. Study-wide background: The origin of the acute and convalescent COVID-19 samples was the United States, Italy and Spain. PBMCs, B-cell-depleted T cells, or T cells provided the cDNA or gDNA that made up the material.

J gave up 1 base and V 5 bases, and 7 bases lay outside the gene matches. The CDR3 spans 16 residues. Germline-derived CDR1 and CDR2 are MDHEN and SYDVKM. Original methodology: It was from reference gene primer amplification that nucleated cell counts were estimated. The assay was immunoSEQ multiplex PCR, and TCRdb's table has in-frame clones only and misses some. V and J calls and clone size are as listed in that table; D and trimming were resolved from the DNA. The sample lists 130,000 to 150,000 clones; 84% were seen once. Source material: peripheral blood. This clonotype was obtained from a human donor in a cohort sampled during active COVID-19. The genes are TRBV28 and TRBJ1-5; 8 bases agree with TRBD1. CDR3 sequence: CASSITGGSSNQPQHF. The CDR3 DNA is TGTGCCAGCAGTATCACAGGGGGGTCAAGCAATCAGCCCCAGCATTTT.